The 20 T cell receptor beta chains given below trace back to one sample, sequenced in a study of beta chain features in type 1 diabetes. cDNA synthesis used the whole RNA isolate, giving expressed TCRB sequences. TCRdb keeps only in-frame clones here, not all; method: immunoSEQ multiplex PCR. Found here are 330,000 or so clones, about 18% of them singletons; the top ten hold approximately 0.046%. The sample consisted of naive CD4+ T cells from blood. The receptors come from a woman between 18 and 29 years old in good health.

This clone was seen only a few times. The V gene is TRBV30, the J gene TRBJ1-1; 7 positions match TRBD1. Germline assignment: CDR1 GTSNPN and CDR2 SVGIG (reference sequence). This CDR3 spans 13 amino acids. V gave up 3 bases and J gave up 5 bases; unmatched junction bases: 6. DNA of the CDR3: TGTGCCTGGAGAACAGCAGGGGGAACTGAAGCTTTCTTT. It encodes CAWRTAGGTEAFF. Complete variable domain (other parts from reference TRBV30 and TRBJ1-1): SQTIHQWPATLVQPVGSPLSLECTVEGTSNPNLYWYRQAAGRGLQLLFYSVGIGQISSEVPQNLSASRPQDRQFILSSKKLLLSDSGFYLCAWRTAGGTEAFFGQGTRLTVV.

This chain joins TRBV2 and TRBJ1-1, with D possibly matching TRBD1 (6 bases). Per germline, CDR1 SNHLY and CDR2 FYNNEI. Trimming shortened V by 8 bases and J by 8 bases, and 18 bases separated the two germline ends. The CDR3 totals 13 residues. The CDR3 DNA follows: TGTGCCAGCCACCGGGACACGGGTTGGGAAGCTTTCTTT. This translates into CASHRDTGWEAFF.

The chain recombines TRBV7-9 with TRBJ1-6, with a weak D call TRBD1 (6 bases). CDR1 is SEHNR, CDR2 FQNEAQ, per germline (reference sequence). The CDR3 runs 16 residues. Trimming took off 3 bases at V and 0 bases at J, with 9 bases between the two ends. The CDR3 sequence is CASSFGQSSYNSPLHF. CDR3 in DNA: TGTGCCAGCAGCTTTGGACAGAGCTCCTATAATTCACCCCTCCACTTT.

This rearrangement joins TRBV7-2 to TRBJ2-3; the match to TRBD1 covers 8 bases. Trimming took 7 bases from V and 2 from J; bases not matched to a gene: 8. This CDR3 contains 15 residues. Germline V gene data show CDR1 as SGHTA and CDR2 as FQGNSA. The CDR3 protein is CASKRQGIDTDTQYF. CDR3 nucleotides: TGTGCCAGCAAGAGACAGGGGATAGACACAGATACGCAGTATTTT.

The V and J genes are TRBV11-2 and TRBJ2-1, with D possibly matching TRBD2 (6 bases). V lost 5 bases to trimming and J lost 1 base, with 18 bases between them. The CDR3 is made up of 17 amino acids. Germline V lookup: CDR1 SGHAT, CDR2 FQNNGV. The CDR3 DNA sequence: TGTGCCAGCAGCCCCCGACTTCGCGGGGAATCCTACAATGAGCAGTTCTTC. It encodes CASSPRLRGESYNEQFF.

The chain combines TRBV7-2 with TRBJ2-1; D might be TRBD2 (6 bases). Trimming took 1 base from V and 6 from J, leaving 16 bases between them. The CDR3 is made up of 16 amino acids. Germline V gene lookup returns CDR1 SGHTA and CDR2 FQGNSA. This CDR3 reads CASSLGGTSIGNEQFF. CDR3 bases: TGTGCCAGCAGCTTAGGCGGTACTAGCATCGGCAATGAGCAGTTCTTC.

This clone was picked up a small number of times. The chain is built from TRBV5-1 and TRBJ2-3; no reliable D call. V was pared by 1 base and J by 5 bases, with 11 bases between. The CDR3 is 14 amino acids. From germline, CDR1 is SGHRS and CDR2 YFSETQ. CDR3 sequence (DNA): TGCGCCAGCAGCTTGAGGCTAGAGAAAGATACGCAGTATTTT. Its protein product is CASSLRLEKDTQYF.

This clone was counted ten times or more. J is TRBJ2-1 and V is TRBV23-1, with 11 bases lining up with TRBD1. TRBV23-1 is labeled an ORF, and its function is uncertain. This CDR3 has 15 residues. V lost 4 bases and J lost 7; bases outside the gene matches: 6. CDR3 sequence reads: CASSPRDRGSNEQFF. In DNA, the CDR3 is TGCGCCAGCAGTCCCCGGGACAGGGGGTCGAATGAGCAGTTCTTC.

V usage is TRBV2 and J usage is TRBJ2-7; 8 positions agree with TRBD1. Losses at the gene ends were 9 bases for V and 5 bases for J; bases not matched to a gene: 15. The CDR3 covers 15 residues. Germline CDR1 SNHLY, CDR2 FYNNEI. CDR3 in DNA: TGTGCCAGTTTCCCCTCGACAGGGGCAAGGAACGAGCAGTACTTC. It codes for CASFPSTGARNEQYF. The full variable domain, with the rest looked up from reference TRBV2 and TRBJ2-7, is EPEVTQTPSHQVTQMGQEVILRCVPISNHLYFYWYRQILGQKVEFLVSFYNNEISEKSEIFDDQFSVERPDGSNFTLKIRSTKLEDSAMYFCASFPSTGARNEQYFGPGTRLTVT.

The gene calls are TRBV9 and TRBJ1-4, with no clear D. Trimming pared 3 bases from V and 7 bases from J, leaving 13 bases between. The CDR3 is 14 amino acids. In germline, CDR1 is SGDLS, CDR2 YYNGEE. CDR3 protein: CASSATPRGEKLFF. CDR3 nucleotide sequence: TGTGCCAGCAGCGCGACTCCCCGGGGTGAAAAACTGTTTTTT. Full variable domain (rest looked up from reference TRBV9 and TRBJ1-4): DSGVTQTPKHLITATGQRVTLRCSPRSGDLSVYWYQQSLDQGLQFLIQYYNGEERAKGNILERFSAQQFPDLHSELNLSSLELGDSALYFCASSATPRGEKLFFGSGTQLSVL.

CDR3 nucleotide sequence: TGTGCCAGCAGTGAAGTCTCCGGGACAGGGGACGACGACGAGCAGTACTTC. It translates to CASSEVSGTGDDDEQYF. The V call is TRBV2, the J call TRBJ2-7; the match to TRBD1 covers 10 bases. Germline CDR1 and CDR2: SNHLY and FYNNEI. Germline trimming cut 1 base from V and 5 bases from J; bases unmatched to any gene: 11. There are 17 residues in the CDR3. Full variable domain (missing parts from reference TRBV2 and TRBJ2-7): EPEVTQTPSHQVTQMGQEVILRCVPISNHLYFYWYRQILGQKVEFLVSFYNNEISEKSEIFDDQFSVERPDGSNFTLKIRSTKLEDSAMYFCASSEVSGTGDDDEQYFGPGTRLTVT.

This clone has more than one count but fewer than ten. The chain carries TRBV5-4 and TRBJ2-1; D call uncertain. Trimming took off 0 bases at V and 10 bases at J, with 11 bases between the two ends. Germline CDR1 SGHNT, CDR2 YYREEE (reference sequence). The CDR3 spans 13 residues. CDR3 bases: TGTGCCAGCAGCTTGGACCCCCAGTTGGAGCAGTTCTTC. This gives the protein CASSLDPQLEQFF.

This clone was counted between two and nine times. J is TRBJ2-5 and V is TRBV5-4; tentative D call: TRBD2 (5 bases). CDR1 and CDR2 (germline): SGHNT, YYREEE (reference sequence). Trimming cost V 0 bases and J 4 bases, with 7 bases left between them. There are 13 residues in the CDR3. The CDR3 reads CASSLASLETQYF. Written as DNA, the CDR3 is TGTGCCAGCAGCTTGGCTAGCCTAGAGACCCAGTACTTC. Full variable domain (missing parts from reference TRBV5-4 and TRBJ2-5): ETGVTQSPTHLIKTRGQQVTLRCSSQSGHNTVSWYQQALGQGPQFIFQYYREEENGRGNFPPRFSGLQFPNYSSELNVNALELDDSALYLCASSLASLETQYFGPGTRLLVL.

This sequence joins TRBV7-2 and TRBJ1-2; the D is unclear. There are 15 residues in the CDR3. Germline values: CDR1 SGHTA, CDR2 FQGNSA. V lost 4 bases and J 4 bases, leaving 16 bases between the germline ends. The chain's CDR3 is CASSSHSMTPYGYTF. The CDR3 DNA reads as TGTGCCAGCAGCTCCCATAGTATGACACCCTATGGCTACACCTTC.

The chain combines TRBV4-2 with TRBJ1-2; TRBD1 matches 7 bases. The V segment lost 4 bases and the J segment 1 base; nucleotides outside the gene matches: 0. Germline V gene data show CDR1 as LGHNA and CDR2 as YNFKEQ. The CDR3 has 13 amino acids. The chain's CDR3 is CASSRDSNYGYTF. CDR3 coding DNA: TGTGCCAGCAGCCGGGACAGTAACTATGGCTACACCTTC.

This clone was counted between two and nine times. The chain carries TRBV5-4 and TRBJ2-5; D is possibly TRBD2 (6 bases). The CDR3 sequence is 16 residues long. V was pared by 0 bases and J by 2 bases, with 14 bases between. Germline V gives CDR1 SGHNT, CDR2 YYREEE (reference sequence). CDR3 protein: CASSLARMGGQETQYF. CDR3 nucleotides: TGTGCCAGCAGCTTGGCGAGGATGGGGGGACAAGAGACCCAGTACTTC. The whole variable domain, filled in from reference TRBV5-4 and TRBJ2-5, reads ETGVTQSPTHLIKTRGQQVTLRCSSQSGHNTVSWYQQALGQGPQFIFQYYREEENGRGNFPPRFSGLQFPNYSSELNVNALELDDSALYLCASSLARMGGQETQYFGPGTRLLVL.

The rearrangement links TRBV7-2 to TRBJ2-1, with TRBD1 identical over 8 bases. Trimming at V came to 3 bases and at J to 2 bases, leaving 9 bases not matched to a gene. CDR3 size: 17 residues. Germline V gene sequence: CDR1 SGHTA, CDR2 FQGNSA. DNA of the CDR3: TGTGCCAGCAGCTTCACCCGGACAGGGACCACCTACAATGAGCAGTTCTTC. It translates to CASSFTRTGTTYNEQFF.

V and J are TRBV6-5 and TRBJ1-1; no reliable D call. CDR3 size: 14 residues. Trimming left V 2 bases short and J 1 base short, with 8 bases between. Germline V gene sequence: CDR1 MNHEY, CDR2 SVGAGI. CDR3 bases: TGTGCCAGCAGTTACGCGTACTCGAACACTGAAGCTTTCTTT. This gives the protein CASSYAYSNTEAFF.

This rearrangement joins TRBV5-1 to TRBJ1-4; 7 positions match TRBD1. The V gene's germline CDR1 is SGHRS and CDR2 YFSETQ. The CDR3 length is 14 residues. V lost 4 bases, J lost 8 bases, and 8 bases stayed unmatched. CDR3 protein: CASSPGTASEKLFF. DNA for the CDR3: TGCGCCAGCAGCCCCGGGACAGCTTCAGAAAAACTGTTTTTT.

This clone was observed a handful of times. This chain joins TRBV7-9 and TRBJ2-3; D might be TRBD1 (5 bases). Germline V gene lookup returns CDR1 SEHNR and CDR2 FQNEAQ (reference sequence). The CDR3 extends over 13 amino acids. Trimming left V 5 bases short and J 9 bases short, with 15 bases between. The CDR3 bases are TGTGCCAGCAGCCCGCAGGGTATGGACACGCAGTATTTT. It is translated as CASSPQGMDTQYF.